The rows below give T cell receptor beta chains drawn from one sample of a study of blood T cell repertoires in COVID-19. The method was immunoSEQ multiplex PCR; TCRdb's version includes in-frame clones alone and lacks a portion of them. The sample lists under 60,000 clones, approximately 85% seen once, with roughly 10% in the top ten. The specimen was peripheral blood. The origin of the receptors is a human donor in a cohort sampled during active COVID-19. CDR3s include the opening cysteine and the closing phenylalanine or tryptophan. The order of the fields is V gene, J gene, clone size, D gene, CDR3 protein, CDR3 DNA. D genes are given only for firm matches. Only part of the rows carry a size: once, few, many, or a class if the clone is expanded.

>TRBV5-1|TRBJ2-1|-|TRBD2
CASSARRLADGYNEQFF
TGCGCCAGCAGCGCGAGGCGTCTAGCGGACGGTTACAATGAGCAGTTCTTC
>TRBV15|TRBJ1-2|-|-
CATSRQDSSYYGYTF
TGTGCCACCAGCAGACAAGACAGTAGTTATTATGGCTACACCTTC
>TRBV19|TRBJ2-2|-|TRBD2
CASSVGLGPFYDGELFF
TGTGCCAGTAGTGTCGGACTAGGCCCCTTTTATGACGGGGAGCTGTTTTTT
>TRBV3-1/TRBV3-2|TRBJ2-5|-|TRBD2
CASSQGLAGGGDQETQYF
TGTGCCAGCAGCCAAGGACTAGCGGGAGGAGGGGACCAAGAGACCCAGTACTTC
>TRBV7-9|TRBJ1-4|-|-
CASSSPLLRTAGIEKLFF
TGTGCCAGCAGCTCCCCCCTCCTCCGTACCGCAGGGATTGAAAAACTGTTTTTT
>TRBV18|TRBJ2-2|-|-
CASSPQNTGELFF
TGTGCCAGCTCACCTCAGAACACCGGGGAGCTGTTTTTT
>TRBV4-2|TRBJ2-2|few|TRBD2
CASSQRLAGADTGELFF
TGTGCCAGCAGCCAGAGACTAGCGGGAGCGGACACCGGGGAGCTGTTTTTT
>TRBV9|TRBJ1-1|-|-
CASSAQGENTEAFF
TGTGCCAGCAGCGCCCAGGGTGAGAACACTGAAGCTTTCTTT
>TRBV28|TRBJ2-6|-|-
CASGRPSGSGANVLTF
TGTGCCAGCGGACGCCCTTCAGGGTCTGGGGCCAACGTCCTGACTTTC
>TRBV2|TRBJ2-7|-|TRBD2
CASSELAGYEQYF
TGTGCCAGCAGTGAACTAGCGGGCTACGAGCAGTACTTC
>TRBV29-1|TRBJ1-1|-|TRBD1
CSATGGALINTEAFF
TGCAGCGCCACAGGGGGCGCTTTGATCAACACTGAAGCTTTCTTT
>TRBV5-1|TRBJ2-7|few|-
CASSLNAGSYEQYF
TGCGCCAGCAGCTTGAATGCGGGGAGCTACGAGCAGTACTTC
>TRBV20-1|TRBJ2-1|-|TRBD1
CSASPGTGYNEQFF
TGCAGTGCTAGTCCCGGGACAGGCTACAATGAGCAGTTCTTC
>TRBV15|TRBJ2-7|once|-
CATQGSTSYEQYF
TGTGCCACCCAGGGGTCAACCTCCTACGAGCAGTACTTC
>TRBV6-5|TRBJ1-3|-|-
CASTWDNISGNTIYF
TGTGCCAGCACTTGGGACAACATCTCTGGAAACACCATATATTTT
>TRBV19|TRBJ1-1|-|-
CASSITPRGHTEAFF
TGTGCCAGTAGTATTACCCCCAGGGGCCACACTGAAGCTTTCTTT
>TRBV11-2|TRBJ1-4|-|TRBD1
CASSLDRGQGLFF
TGTGCCAGCAGCTTAGATCGGGGACAGGGGCTGTTTTTT
>TRBV28|TRBJ2-1|-|-
CASNLGRVMDEQFF
TGTGCCAGCAACCTCGGCAGGGTAATGGATGAGCAGTTCTTC
>TRBV5-3|TRBJ2-5|once|-
CARSLVLLARETQYF
TGTGCCAGAAGCTTGGTTCTCCTAGCGAGAGAGACCCAGTACTTC
>TRBV27|TRBJ2-6|-|-
CASSISKNSGANVLTF
TGTGCCAGCAGCATTTCAAAAAACTCTGGGGCCAACGTCCTGACTTTC
>TRBV5-1|TRBJ2-7|-|-
CASSLAVRGTTYEQYF
TGCGCCAGCAGCTTGGCCGTTCGGGGGACCACCTACGAGCAGTACTTC
>TRBV6-2/TRBV6-3|TRBJ1-2|-|-
CASSPAGYGYTF
TGTGCCAGCAGCCCCGCGGGCTATGGCTACACCTTC
>TRBV4-2|TRBJ2-1|-|TRBD1
CASSQEYQGAREQFF
TGTGCCAGCAGCCAAGAGTACCAGGGGGCGCGGGAGCAGTTCTTC
>TRBV3-1/TRBV3-2|TRBJ2-7|-|-
CASSRPGLLEYEQYF
TGTGCCAGCAGCCGGCCGGGACTCCTAGAATACGAGCAGTACTTC
>TRBV5-1|TRBJ2-5|-|TRBD1
CASSPGQGDREETQYF
TGCGCCAGCAGCCCCGGACAGGGGGATAGGGAAGAGACCCAGTACTTC
>TRBV28|TRBJ2-7|-|TRBD1
CASLGRGLSYEQYF
TGTGCCAGCCTAGGCAGGGGGCTATCCTACGAGCAGTACTTC
>TRBV7-9|TRBJ1-1|few|TRBD1
CASSPPNHRGEAFF
TGTGCCAGCAGCCCACCTAACCACAGGGGCGAAGCTTTCTTT
>TRBV28|TRBJ2-4|-|TRBD2
CASSLIVVRGDPKNIQYF
TGTGCCAGCAGTTTAATTGTTGTCCGGGGGGATCCCAAAAACATTCAGTACTTC
>TRBV6-5|TRBJ2-5|-|-
CASSYLPAEQETQYF
TGTGCCAGCAGTTACCTGCCCGCAGAACAAGAGACCCAGTACTTC
>TRBV7-9|TRBJ2-1|few|TRBD2
CASSSLAGVSSYNEQFF
TGTGCCAGCAGCTCCTTAGCGGGAGTATCGTCCTACAATGAGCAGTTCTTC
>TRBV2|TRBJ2-5|-|-
CASRLEEETQYF
TGTGCCAGCAGGCTGGAGGAAGAGACCCAGTACTTC
>TRBV6-5|TRBJ1-2|-|-
CASGRRSYGYTF
TGTGCCAGCGGAAGGAGATCTTATGGCTACACCTTC
>TRBV15|TRBJ1-1|-|TRBD1
CATRGGLNTEAFF
TGTGCCACCAGAGGGGGCTTGAACACTGAAGCTTTCTTT
>TRBV13|TRBJ2-7|-|-
CASSSASIPTYEQYF
TGTGCCAGCAGCTCCGCCTCCATCCCTACCTACGAGCAGTACTTC
>TRBV9|TRBJ2-2|-|-
CASSINRETGELFF
TGTGCCAGCAGCATAAACAGGGAAACCGGGGAGCTGTTTTTT
>TRBV7-8|TRBJ1-1|-|-
CASSLREREEAFF
TGTGCCAGCAGCTTAAGGGAGCGGGAGGAAGCTTTCTTT
>TRBV4-1|TRBJ1-5|-|-
CASSQMEVGNDQPQHF
TGCGCCAGCAGCCAGATGGAGGTAGGGAATGATCAGCCCCAGCATTTT
>TRBV28|TRBJ2-1|-|TRBD2
CASSFARLAAYNEQFF
TGTGCCAGCAGTTTCGCTCGACTAGCGGCCTACAATGAGCAGTTCTTC
>TRBV6-5|TRBJ2-1|-|-
CASSPNSLGSNEQFF
TGTGCCAGCAGCCCCAACTCGTTGGGCTCCAATGAGCAGTTCTTC
>TRBV9|TRBJ1-2|-|-
CASSATPALGAHGYTF
TGTGCCAGCAGCGCGACCCCGGCTCTGGGGGCGCATGGCTACACCTTC
>TRBV12-5|TRBJ2-3|-|-
CASGLAGADTQYF
TGTGCTAGTGGTTTGGCAGGGGCAGATACGCAGTATTTT
>TRBV7-8|TRBJ2-1|-|TRBD2
CASSLDMKGRVREQFF
TGTGCCAGCAGCTTAGATATGAAAGGGAGGGTACGGGAGCAGTTCTTC
>TRBV19|TRBJ2-2|-|-
CASSVLPGLDHRGAVF
TGTGCCAGTAGTGTCCTACCGGGACTTGACCACCGGGGAGCTGTTTTT
>TRBV10-1|TRBJ2-3|-|TRBD2
CASSGSTSGTDTQYF
TGCGCCAGCAGTGGGTCGACTAGCGGTACAGATACGCAGTATTTT
>TRBV3-1/TRBV3-2|TRBJ2-3|-|-
CASSQRGYSTDTQYF
TGTGCCAGCAGCCAACGCGGATACAGCACAGATACGCAGTATTTT
>TRBV19|TRBJ2-1|-|TRBD2
CASSIGIAGVQFF
TGTGCCAGTAGTATAGGGATAGCGGGAGTGCAGTTCTTC
>TRBV28|TRBJ2-3|-|-
CASSFLTSGEGADTQYF
TGTGCCAGCAGTTTCCTTACGAGCGGAGAGGGGGCAGATACGCAGTATTTT
>TRBV28|TRBJ1-1|once|-
CASSFWGLAGPPERGTEAFF
TGTGCCAGCAGTTTCTGGGGACTAGCGGGACCACCTGAAAGAGGGACTGAAGCTTTCTTT
>TRBV28|TRBJ1-3|-|TRBD1
CASSQGQLAGNTIYF
TGTGCCAGCAGCCAGGGACAGCTAGCTGGAAACACCATATATTTT
>TRBV5-1|TRBJ1-6|-|TRBD1
CASNLTGGNSPLHF
TGCGCCAGCAACTTGACAGGGGGCAATTCACCCCTCCACTTT